Included here is one TCR beta chain sequence, with context. The sample originates from a study of blood T cell repertoires in COVID-19. Study in general: All recovered Cohort 3 donors got two negative PCRs, got clearance, or saw symptom resolution. Donors in the United States, Italy and Spain gave samples during acute or convalescent COVID-19.

The assay was immunoSEQ multiplex PCR, and TCRdb's table has in-frame clones only and misses some. The sample includes hundreds of thousands of clones, approximately 89% of them seen just once. This receptor was identified in a man aged 40-55 years in a cohort exposed to, infected with or recovered from COVID-19 (not recorded which). The sequencing input was PBMCs or T cells enriched from blood (not recorded which).

For the CDR3, the DNA is TGTGCCAGCAGCCCTACCCCGCTAGCGGGTAGCACAGATACGCAGTATTTT. Protein: CASSPTPLAGSTDTQYF. The rearrangement links TRBV6-2 or TRBV6-3 to TRBJ2-3; 8 nucleotides align to TRBD2. In germline, CDR1 is MNHEY, CDR2 SVGEGT. The CDR3 contains 17 residues. V lost 6 bases, J lost 0 bases, and 11 bases stayed unmatched.